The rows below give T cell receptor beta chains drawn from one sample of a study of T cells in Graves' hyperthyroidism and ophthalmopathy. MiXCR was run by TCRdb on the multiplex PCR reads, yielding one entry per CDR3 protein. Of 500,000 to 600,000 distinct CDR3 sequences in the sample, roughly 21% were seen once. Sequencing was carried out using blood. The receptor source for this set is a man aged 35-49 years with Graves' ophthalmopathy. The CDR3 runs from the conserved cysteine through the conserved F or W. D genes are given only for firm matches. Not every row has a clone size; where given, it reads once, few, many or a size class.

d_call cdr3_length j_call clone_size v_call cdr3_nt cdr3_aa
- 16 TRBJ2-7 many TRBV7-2 TGTGCCAGCAGCCAATCCCAAGGCAGTCGGAGGTACGAGCAGTACTTC CASSQSQGSRRYEQYF
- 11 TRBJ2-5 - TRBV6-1 TGTGCCGGTCTGACGCTTGAGACCCAGTACTTC CAGLTLETQYF
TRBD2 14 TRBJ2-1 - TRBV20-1 TGCAGTGCCTGGACCGGGACTAGAGTTAATGAGCAGTTCTTC CSAWTGTRVNEQFF
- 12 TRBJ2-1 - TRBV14 TGTGCCAGCAGCCAGAGCAGCGTTGAGCAGTTCTTC CASSQSSVEQFF
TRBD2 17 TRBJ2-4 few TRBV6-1 TGTGCCAGCAGTTTACAGGGGACTAGCGGCCTTCTCGGCATTCAGTACTTC CASSLQGTSGLLGIQYF
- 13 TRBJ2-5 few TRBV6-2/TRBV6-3 TGTGCCAGCAGTTACTGGCATGGTGGGACCCAGTACTTC CASSYWHGGTQYF
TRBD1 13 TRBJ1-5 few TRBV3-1 TGTGCCAGCAGCCCCCACAGGGGTCAGCCCCAGCATTTT CASSPHRGQPQHF
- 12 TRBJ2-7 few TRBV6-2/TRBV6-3 TGTGCCAGCAGTCCTAGCCGTTACGAGCAGTACTTC CASSPSRYEQYF
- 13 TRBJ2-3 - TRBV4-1 TGCGCCAGCAGCCAAGTAATTGTAGATACGCAGTATTTT CASSQVIVDTQYF
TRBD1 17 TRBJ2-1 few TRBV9 TGTGCCAGCAGCGTCGATATCCGGGACAGAGGATACAATGAGCAGTTCTTC CASSVDIRDRGYNEQFF
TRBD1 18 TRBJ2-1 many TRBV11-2 TGTGCCAGCAGCCCTCCTTTAGGTCCGGGACAGGGTTCCAATGAGCAGTTCTTC CASSPPLGPGQGSNEQFF
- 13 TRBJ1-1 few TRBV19 TGTGCCAGTAGTATGGGTTTTTCCACTGAAGCTTTCTTT CASSMGFSTEAFF
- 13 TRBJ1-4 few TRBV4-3 TGCGCCAGCAGCCAAGATACGGGGAGCAAACTGTTTTTT CASSQDTGSKLFF
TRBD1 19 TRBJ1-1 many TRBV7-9 TGTGCCAGCAGCTTAAGCCTAGGACAGGGATTTACCATGAACACTGAAGCTTTCTTT CASSLSLGQGFTMNTEAFF
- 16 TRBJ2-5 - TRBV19 TGTGCCAGTAGTATCCCCGGGACCTACTTGGGGGAGACCCAGTACTTC CASSIPGTYLGETQYF
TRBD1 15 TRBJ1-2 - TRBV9 TGTGCCAGCAGCGTAGCCTTAGACAGGGACTATGGCTACACCTTC CASSVALDRDYGYTF
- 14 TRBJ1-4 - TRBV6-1 TGTGCCAGCACCCCTTACCCCGGTGGCGAAAAACTGTTTTTT CASTPYPGGEKLFF
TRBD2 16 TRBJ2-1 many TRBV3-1 TGTGCCAGCAGCCAAGGACTAGCGGGGGTCCTGAATGAGCAGTTCTTC CASSQGLAGVLNEQFF
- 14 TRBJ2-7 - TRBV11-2 TGTGCCAGCAGCGCAGTTGTGCGGGTCTACGAGCAGTACTTC CASSAVVRVYEQYF
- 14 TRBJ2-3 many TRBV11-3 TGTGCCAGCAGCTTAATCAAGGACACAGATACGCAGTATTTT CASSLIKDTDTQYF